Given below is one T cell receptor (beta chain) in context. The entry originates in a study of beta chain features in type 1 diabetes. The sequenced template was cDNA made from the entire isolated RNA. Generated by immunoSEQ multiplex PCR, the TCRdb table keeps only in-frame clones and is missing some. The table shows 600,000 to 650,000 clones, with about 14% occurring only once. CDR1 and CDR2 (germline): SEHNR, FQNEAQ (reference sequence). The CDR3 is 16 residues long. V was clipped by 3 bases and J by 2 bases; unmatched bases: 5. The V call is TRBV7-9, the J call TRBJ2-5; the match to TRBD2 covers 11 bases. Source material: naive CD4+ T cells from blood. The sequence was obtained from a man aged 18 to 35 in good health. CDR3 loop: CASSLLLAGEQETQYF. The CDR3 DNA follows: TGTGCCAGCAGCTTGCTACTAGCGGGGGAACAAGAGACCCAGTACTTC.